What follows are 27 T cell receptor beta chains derived from one specimen sequenced in a study of T-cell memory formation after mild COVID-19. TCRdb reprocessed the 5' RACE reads with MiXCR, giving one entry per CDR3 protein. The table lists 400,000 to 450,000 distinct CDR3 sequences, about a sixth of them singletons. The sample taken for sequencing was PBMCs or a T cell subset sorted from them (not recorded which). The origin of the receptors is a young man who had mild COVID-19 (a few samples of this study predate the infection). Cell type and time point are not known.

This chain joins TRBV18 and TRBJ2-7, with a weak D call TRBD1 (6 bases). Germline CDR1 reads KGHSH; CDR2 reads LQKENI. Trimming removed 3 bases at V and 5 bases at J, with 14 bases between. The CDR3 runs 14 residues. The CDR3 sequence: CASSPEIRQDEQYF. The CDR3, as DNA: TGTGCCAGCTCACCCGAGATCCGACAGGACGAGCAGTACTTC.

CDR3 region: CASSQGDRGNADTQYF. CDR3 DNA: TGCGCCAGCAGCCAAGGGGACAGGGGGAACGCAGATACGCAGTATTTT. The V call is TRBV4-1, the J call TRBJ2-3, with 11 bases that match TRBD1. The ends lost 1 base at V and 4 bases at J; junction bases unmatched: 4. CDR1 and CDR2 (germline): MGHRA, YSYEKL. CDR3 length equals 16 residues.

This clonotype appeared a few times. V is TRBV28 and J is TRBJ2-7, with TRBD1 matching over 8 bases. This CDR3 region has 14 residues. With V trimmed by 6 bases and J by 1 base, 5 bases remained unmatched. Germline V CDR1 and CDR2: MDHEN, SYDVKM. The CDR3 spells CASRGRDRSYEQYV. The CDR3 DNA reads as TGTGCCAGCAGGGGCCGGGACAGGTCCTACGAGCAGTACGTC.

This chain links TRBV2 with TRBJ1-1; unclear D gene. The CDR3 has 13 residues. Germline assignment: CDR1 SNHLY and CDR2 FYNNEI. Trimming took 8 bases from V and 3 from J, leaving 13 bases between them. The CDR3: CASPLRPDTEAFF. CDR3 bases: TGTGCCAGCCCGCTTCGTCCGGACACTGAAGCTTTCTTT.

This chain links TRBV5-1 with TRBJ2-1; the D call may be TRBD1 or TRBD2 (6 bases each). The CDR3 spans 15 residues. Germline CDR1 SGHRS, CDR2 YFSETQ. V lost 3 bases and J lost 3, with 13 bases in between. CDR3 in DNA: TGCGCCAGCAGCTGGGGGGCGAACCTCTACAATGAGCAGTTCTTC. This encodes CASSWGANLYNEQFF.

A few counts support this clonotype. The chain uses TRBV20-1 and TRBJ1-2; D not certain. The V and J ends lost 0 bases and 2 bases respectively, with 7 bases between them. Germline assignment: CDR1 DFQATT and CDR2 SNEGSKA (reference sequence). The CDR3 sequence is 13 residues long. The CDR3 spells CSARDGWNYGYTF. For the CDR3, the DNA is TGCAGTGCTAGAGATGGGTGGAACTATGGCTACACCTTC.

This clonotype has a handful of counts. V usage is TRBV11-2 and J usage is TRBJ2-3; D possibly uses TRBD1 or TRBD2 (5 bases each). From germline, CDR1 is SGHAT and CDR2 FQNNGV. Trimming removed 6 bases at V and 2 bases at J, with 18 bases between. The CDR3 covers 16 residues. The CDR3 bases are TGTGCCAGCAGGTATCTCCGGGACGCCCCCACAGATACGCAGTATTTT. Translated: CASRYLRDAPTDTQYF.

This chain links TRBV9 with TRBJ2-2; a possible D gene is TRBD2 (5 bases). Trimming took 2 bases from V and 2 from J, leaving 10 bases between them. Germline V gene sequence: CDR1 SGDLS, CDR2 YYNGEE. This CDR3 has 15 amino acids. DNA of the CDR3: TGTGCCAGCAGCGTTACTTCTAGCAACACCGGGGAGCTGTTTTTT. Protein product: CASSVTSSNTGELFF.

This clonotype has just a few counts. The chain links TRBV20-1 to TRBJ2-1, with D tentatively TRBD1 (5 bases). CDR3 length: 14 residues. The germline CDR1 and CDR2 sequences are DFQATT and SNEGSKA (reference sequence). The germline V and J ends were trimmed by 1 base and 8 bases, with 15 bases remaining between them. DNA for the CDR3: TGCAGTGCTAGAGGCCGACGTGCAGGGCATGAGCAGTTCTTC. This translates into CSARGRRAGHEQFF.

The V and J genes are TRBV30 and TRBJ2-4; TRBD2 aligns across 9 bases. The CDR3 has 18 residues. J lost 0 bases, V lost 0 bases, and 9 bases had no gene match. Per germline, CDR1 GTSNPN and CDR2 SVGIG (reference sequence). The CDR3 loop is CAWSVGRGGFLAKNIQYF. The CDR3 nucleotides read TGTGCCTGGAGTGTAGGGCGGGGGGGATTCTTAGCCAAAAACATTCAGTACTTC.

In its sample, this clonotype was seen a few times. The V call is TRBV4-3, the J call TRBJ2-5, with TRBD2 matching over 8 bases. Germline trimming cut 0 bases from V and 5 bases from J; bases unmatched to any gene: 11. The germline gives CDR1 LGHNA, CDR2 YSLEER. The CDR3 covers 17 residues. For the CDR3, the DNA is TGCGCCAGCAGCCAAGAGTCGTTCGGGGGGGCGCGTGAGACCCAGTACTTC. Its protein product is CASSQESFGGARETQYF.

The chain joins TRBV4-2 to TRBJ2-2; 11 bases are shared with TRBD2. The CDR3 runs 16 residues. Germline CDR1 reads LGHNA; CDR2 reads YNFKEQ. V dropped 3 bases and J dropped 5; count of bases not matched to a gene: 5. The CDR3 protein is CASSQVAGGPTGELFF. In nucleotides, the CDR3 is TGTGCCAGCAGCCAGGTAGCGGGGGGGCCGACCGGGGAGCTGTTTTTT.

This chain connects TRBV7-9 to TRBJ2-1; D may be TRBD2 (5 bases). This CDR3 has 17 residues. V was clipped by 3 bases and J by 7 bases, with 22 bases between them. In germline, CDR1 is SEHNR, CDR2 FQNEAQ (reference sequence). The CDR3 loop reads CASSLATERGRGNEQFF. The CDR3 nucleotides read TGTGCCAGCAGCTTGGCCACAGAAAGAGGGCGCGGGAATGAGCAGTTCTTC.

V is TRBV10-3 and J is TRBJ2-7, with D perhaps given as TRBD1 or TRBD2 (5 bases each). This CDR3 contains 13 residues. The V gene lost 4 bases and the J gene lost 3 bases, with 10 bases spanning the gap. CDR1 is ENHRY and CDR2 is SYGVKD in the germline V gene. The CDR3 loop reads CAISGDGLYEQYF. In DNA, the CDR3 is TGTGCCATCAGTGGGGACGGACTCTACGAGCAGTACTTC.

The table lists this clonotype with many counts. This chain links TRBV29-1 with TRBJ1-4; 8 nucleotides agree with TRBD1. Germline CDR1 and CDR2: SQVTM and ANQGSEA. The CDR3 runs 14 residues. Trimming removed 2 bases from V and 7 bases from J; junction bases left unmatched: 6. CDR3 sequence reads: CSVESTGEIEKLFF. Written as DNA, the CDR3 is TGCAGCGTTGAATCGACAGGGGAGATTGAAAAACTGTTTTTT.

The chain has TRBV7-9 and TRBJ2-1, with 9 bases fitting TRBD1. V dropped 10 bases and J dropped 5; count of bases not matched to a gene: 6. CDR1 and CDR2 (germline): SEHNR, FQNEAQ (reference sequence). The CDR3 consists of 13 residues. The CDR3 nucleotides read TGTGCCATAGGACAGGGGTTCGACAATGAGCAGTTCTTC. Protein product: CAIGQGFDNEQFF.

The table lists this clonotype with a few counts. The chain links TRBV6-2 or TRBV6-3 to TRBJ1-4, with D possibly matching TRBD1 (6 bases). Germline V gene sequence: CDR1 MNHEY, CDR2 SVGEGT. This CDR3 is 15 amino acids long. V was trimmed by 6 bases and J by 0 bases, leaving 11 bases between them. The CDR3 nucleotides are TGTGCCAGCAGGAAGAGACAGGCAACTAATGAAAAACTGTTTTTT. As protein: CASRKRQATNEKLFF.

J is TRBJ1-4 and V is TRBV4-3; the D is unclear. V was clipped by 0 bases and J by 8 bases, with 7 bases between them. CDR3 size: 13 residues. In germline, CDR1 is LGHNA, CDR2 YSLEER. CDR3 loop: CASSQDREEKLFF. As DNA, the CDR3 is TGCGCCAGCAGCCAAGATCGCGAAGAAAAACTGTTTTTT.

This clonotype turned up a few times. This chain joins TRBV4-2 and TRBJ1-4, with unresolved D. The J call may be in error: the DNA end matches TRBJ2-2 better. The CDR3 covers 13 residues. Per the germline V gene, CDR1 is LGHNA and CDR2 is YNFKEQ. This CDR3 is CASSQVIGGELFF. The DNA of the CDR3 is TGTGCCAGCAGCCAAGTAATTGGAGGGGAGCTGTTTTTT.

V is TRBV20-1 and J is TRBJ2-3; D uncertain. The CDR3 is 12 residues long. Trimming pared 0 bases from V and 7 bases from J, leaving 8 bases between. In germline, CDR1 is DFQATT, CDR2 SNEGSKA (reference sequence). The CDR3 spells CSARDYSNTQYF. The CDR3 DNA sequence: TGCAGTGCTAGAGATTACTCGAATACGCAGTATTTT.

The chain employs TRBV24-1 and TRBJ2-3, with TRBD1 identical over 8 bases. Germline CDR1 KGHDR, CDR2 SFDVKD. V shed 9 bases and J 4 bases; nucleotides not matched to a gene: 8. This CDR3 has 14 residues. CDR3 amino acids: CATAGQGAADTQYF. Here the CDR3 DNA reads TGTGCCACCGCAGGGCAGGGGGCAGCAGATACGCAGTATTTT.

This clonotype appeared a single time. The chain employs TRBV15 and TRBJ1-5; weak D call: TRBD1 (5 bases). The V gene lost 5 bases and the J gene lost 1 base, with 9 bases spanning the gap. Germline values: CDR1 LNHNV, CDR2 YYDKDF (reference sequence). The length of the CDR3 is 14 residues. The chain's CDR3 is CATSDDRSNQPQHF. CDR3 DNA sequence: TGTGCCACCAGCGATGACAGAAGCAATCAGCCCCAGCATTTT.

The V call is TRBV15, the J call TRBJ1-1; D gene unclear. Germline CDR1 is LNHNV and CDR2 is YYDKDF (reference sequence). The CDR3 runs 13 residues. V was shortened by 0 bases and J by 0 bases, with 2 bases between the two germline ends. The CDR3 DNA reads TGTGCCACCAGCAGAGATATGAACACTGAAGCTTTCTTT. Its protein product is CATSRDMNTEAFF.

The CDR3 region has the DNA TGTGCCAGTAGTGGGTCTCGAGGGGCACGGGGTGATACGCAGTATTTT. This translates into CASSGSRGARGDTQYF. This chain uses TRBV19 with TRBJ2-3, with D perhaps matching TRBD1 or TRBD2 (5 bases each). The CDR3 is 16 residues long. Trimming removed 5 bases at V and 6 bases at J, with 21 bases between. Germline loops: CDR1 LNHDA, CDR2 SQIVND (reference sequence). The full variable domain, with the rest looked up from reference TRBV19 and TRBJ2-3, is DGGITQSPKYLFRKEGQNVTLSCEQNLNHDAMYWYRQDPGQGLRLIYYSQIVNDFQKGDIAEGYSVSREKKESFPLTVTSAQKNPTAFYLCASSGSRGARGDTQYFGPGTRLTVL.

This chain links TRBV7-9 with TRBJ1-2, with TRBD1 matching over 10 bases. The CDR3 spans 13 residues. Trimming took 3 bases from V and 11 from J; bases not matched to a gene: 6. The germline CDR1 and CDR2 sequences are SEHNR and FQNEAQ (reference sequence). In nucleotides, the CDR3 is TGTGCCAGCAGCTTGCCGGGACAGGGGAAATACACCTTC. Protein: CASSLPGQGKYTF.

In this sample, this clonotype turned up a few times. The chain joins TRBV7-9 to TRBJ1-6; D not certain. This CDR3 region has 16 residues. V was cut by 4 bases and J by 7 bases, with 17 bases left in between. Germline CDR1 reads SEHNR; CDR2 reads FQNEAQ (reference sequence). The CDR3, as DNA: TGTGCCAGCAGCTCAAGTTCCGGAGGATGGAATTCACCCCTCCACTTT. Its protein product is CASSSSSGGWNSPLHF.

This clonotype was recorded a few times. One end of the junction varies from germline; a read error may be responsible. J is TRBJ2-5 and V is TRBV7-2, with TRBD2 matching 11 bases. This CDR3 comprises 14 residues. The germline V gene encodes CDR1 SGHTA and CDR2 FQGNSA. CDR3 DNA: TGTGCCAGCAGTTTAGCGGGGGGGCTGGAGACCCAGTACTTC. It translates to CASSLAGGLETQYF. The full variable domain, in which reference TRBV7-2 and TRBJ2-5 provide the parts outside the CDR3, is GAGVSQSPSNKVTEKGKDVELRCDPISGHTALYWYRQSLGQGLEFLIYFQGNSAPDKSGLPSDRFSAERTGGSVSTLTIQRTQQEDSAVYLCASSLAGGLETQYFGPGTRLLVL.